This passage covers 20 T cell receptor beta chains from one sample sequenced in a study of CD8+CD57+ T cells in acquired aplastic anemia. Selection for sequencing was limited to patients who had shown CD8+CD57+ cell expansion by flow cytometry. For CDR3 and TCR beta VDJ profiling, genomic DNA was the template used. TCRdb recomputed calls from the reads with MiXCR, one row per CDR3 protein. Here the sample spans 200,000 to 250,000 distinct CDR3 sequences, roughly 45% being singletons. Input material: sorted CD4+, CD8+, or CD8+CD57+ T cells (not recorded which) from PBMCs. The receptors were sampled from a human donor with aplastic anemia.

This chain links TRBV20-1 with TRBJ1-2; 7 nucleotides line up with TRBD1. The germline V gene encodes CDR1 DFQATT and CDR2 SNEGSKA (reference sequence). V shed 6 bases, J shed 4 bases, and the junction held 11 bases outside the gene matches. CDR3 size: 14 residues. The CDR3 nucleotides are TGCAGTGCGTCAACAGGGGTTGGCCTCTATGGCTACACCTTC. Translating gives CSASTGVGLYGYTF.

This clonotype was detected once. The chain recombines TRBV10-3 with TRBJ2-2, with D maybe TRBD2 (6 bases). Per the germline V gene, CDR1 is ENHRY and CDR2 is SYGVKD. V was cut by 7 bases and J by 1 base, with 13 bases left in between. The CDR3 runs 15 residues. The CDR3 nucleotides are TGTGCCATCACGATGGGGGGTCAGAACACCGGGGAGCTGTTTTTT. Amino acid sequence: CAITMGGQNTGELFF.

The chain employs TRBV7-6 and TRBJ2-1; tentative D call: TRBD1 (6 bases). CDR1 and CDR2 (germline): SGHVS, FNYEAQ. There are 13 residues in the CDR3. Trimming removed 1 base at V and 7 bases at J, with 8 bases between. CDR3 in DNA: TGTGCCAGCAGCTTAGGGCAGGGGAATGAGCAGTTCTTC. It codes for CASSLGQGNEQFF.

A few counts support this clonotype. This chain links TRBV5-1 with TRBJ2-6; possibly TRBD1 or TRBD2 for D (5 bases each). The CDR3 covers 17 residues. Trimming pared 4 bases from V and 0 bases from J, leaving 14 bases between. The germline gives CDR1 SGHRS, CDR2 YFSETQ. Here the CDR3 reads CASSMRGAVSGANVLTF. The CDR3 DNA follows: TGCGCCAGCAGCATGCGAGGGGCCGTCTCTGGGGCCAACGTCCTGACTTTC.

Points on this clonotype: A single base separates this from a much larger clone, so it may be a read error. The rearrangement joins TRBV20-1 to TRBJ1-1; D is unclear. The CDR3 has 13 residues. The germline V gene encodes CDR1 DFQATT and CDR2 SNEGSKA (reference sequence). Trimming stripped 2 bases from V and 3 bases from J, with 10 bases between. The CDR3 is CSARRLADTEAFF. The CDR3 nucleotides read TGCAGTGCTAGAAGGCTGGCGGACACTGAAGCTTTCTTT.

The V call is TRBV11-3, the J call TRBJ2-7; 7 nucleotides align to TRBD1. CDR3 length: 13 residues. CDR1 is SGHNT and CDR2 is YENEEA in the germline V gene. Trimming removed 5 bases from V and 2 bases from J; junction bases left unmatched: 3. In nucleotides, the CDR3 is TGTGCCAGCAGCACAGGGGACGCCTACGAGCAGTACTTC. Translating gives CASSTGDAYEQYF. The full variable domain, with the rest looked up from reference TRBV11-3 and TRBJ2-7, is EAGVVQSPRYKIIEKKQPVAFWCNPISGHNTLYWYLQNLGQGPELLIRYENEEAVDDSQLPKDRFSAERLKGVDSTLKIQPAELGDSAVYLCASSTGDAYEQYFGPGTRLTVT.

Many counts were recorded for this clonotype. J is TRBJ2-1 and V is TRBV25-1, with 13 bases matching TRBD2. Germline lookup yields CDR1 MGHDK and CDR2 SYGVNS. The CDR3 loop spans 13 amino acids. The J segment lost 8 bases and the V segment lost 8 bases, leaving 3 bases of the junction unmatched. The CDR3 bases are TGTGCCAGCGGACTAGCGGGGGAGGATGAGCAGTTCTTC. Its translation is CASGLAGEDEQFF.

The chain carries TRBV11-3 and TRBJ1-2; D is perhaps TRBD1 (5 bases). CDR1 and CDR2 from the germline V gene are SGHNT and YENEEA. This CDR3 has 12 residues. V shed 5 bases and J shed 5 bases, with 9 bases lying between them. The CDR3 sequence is CASSRDGYGYTF. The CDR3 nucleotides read TGTGCCAGCAGCCGGGACGGTTATGGCTACACCTTC.

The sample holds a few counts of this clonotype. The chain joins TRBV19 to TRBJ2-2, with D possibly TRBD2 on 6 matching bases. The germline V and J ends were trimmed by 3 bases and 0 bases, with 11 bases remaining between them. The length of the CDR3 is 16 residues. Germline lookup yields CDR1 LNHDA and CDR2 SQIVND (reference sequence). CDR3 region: CASSIRGLANTGELFF. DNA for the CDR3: TGTGCCAGTAGTATTAGGGGACTGGCGAACACCGGGGAGCTGTTTTTT.

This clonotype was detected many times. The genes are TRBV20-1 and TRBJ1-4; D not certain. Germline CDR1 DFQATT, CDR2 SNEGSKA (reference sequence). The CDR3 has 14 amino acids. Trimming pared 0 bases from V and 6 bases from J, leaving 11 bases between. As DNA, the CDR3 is TGCAGTGCTAGAGATGAGGGTTGGGATGAAAAACTGTTTTTT. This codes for CSARDEGWDEKLFF.

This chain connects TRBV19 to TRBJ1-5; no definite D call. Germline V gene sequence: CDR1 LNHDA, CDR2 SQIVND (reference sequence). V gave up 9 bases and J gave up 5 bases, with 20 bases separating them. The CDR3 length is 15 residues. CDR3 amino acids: CASSEAEAGYQPQHF. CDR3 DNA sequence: TGTGCCAGCAGTGAAGCGGAGGCGGGTTATCAGCCCCAGCATTTT.

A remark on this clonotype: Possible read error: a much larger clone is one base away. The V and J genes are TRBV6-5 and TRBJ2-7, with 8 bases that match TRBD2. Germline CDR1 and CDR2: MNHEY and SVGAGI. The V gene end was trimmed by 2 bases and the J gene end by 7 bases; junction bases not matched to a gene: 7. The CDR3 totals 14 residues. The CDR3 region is CASSYGTSIGEQYF. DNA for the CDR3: TGTGCCAGCAGTTACGGGACTAGTATCGGGGAGCAGTACTTC.

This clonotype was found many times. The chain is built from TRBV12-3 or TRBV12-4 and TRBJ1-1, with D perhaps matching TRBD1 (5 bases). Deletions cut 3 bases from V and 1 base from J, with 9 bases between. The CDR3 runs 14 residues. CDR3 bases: TGTGCCAGCAGTTTGTCGGACAAGAACACTGAAGCTTTCTTT. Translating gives CASSLSDKNTEAFF.

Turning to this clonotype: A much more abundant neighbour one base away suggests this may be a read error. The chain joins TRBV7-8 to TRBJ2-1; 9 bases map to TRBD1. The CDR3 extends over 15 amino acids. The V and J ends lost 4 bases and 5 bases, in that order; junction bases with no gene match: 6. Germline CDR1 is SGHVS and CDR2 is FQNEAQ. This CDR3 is CASSSGTGSHNEQFF. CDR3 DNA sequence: TGTGCCAGCAGCTCAGGGACAGGGAGTCACAATGAGCAGTTCTTC.

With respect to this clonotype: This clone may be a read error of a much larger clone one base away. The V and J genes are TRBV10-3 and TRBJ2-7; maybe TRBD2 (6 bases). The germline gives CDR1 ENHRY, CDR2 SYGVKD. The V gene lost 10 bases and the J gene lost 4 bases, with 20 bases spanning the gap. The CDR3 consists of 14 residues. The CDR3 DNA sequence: TGTGCCAGCAGCCCGGCGGGACCACAGTACGAGCAGTACTTC. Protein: CASSPAGPQYEQYF.

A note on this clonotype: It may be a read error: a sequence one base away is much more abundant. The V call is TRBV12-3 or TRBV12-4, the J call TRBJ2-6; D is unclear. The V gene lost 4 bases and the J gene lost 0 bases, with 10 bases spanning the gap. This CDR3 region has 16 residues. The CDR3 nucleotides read TGTGCCAGCAGTTCCAAGGAGACCTCTGGGGCCAACGTCCTGACTTTC. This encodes CASSSKETSGANVLTF.

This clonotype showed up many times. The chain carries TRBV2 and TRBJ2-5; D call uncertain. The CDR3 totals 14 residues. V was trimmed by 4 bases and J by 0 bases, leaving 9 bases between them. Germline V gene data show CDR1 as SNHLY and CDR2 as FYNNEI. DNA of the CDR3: TGTGCCAGCAGTGGCTTACGAAACCAAGAGACCCAGTACTTC. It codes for CASSGLRNQETQYF.

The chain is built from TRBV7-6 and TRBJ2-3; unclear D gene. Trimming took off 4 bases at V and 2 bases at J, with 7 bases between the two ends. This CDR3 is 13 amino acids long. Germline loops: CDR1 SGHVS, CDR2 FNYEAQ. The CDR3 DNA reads TGTGCCAGCAGCTCTAGGACCACAGATACGCAGTATTTT. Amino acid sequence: CASSSRTTDTQYF.

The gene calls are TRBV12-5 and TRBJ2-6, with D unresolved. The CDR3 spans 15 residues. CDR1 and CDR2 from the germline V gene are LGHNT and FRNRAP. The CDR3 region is CASTPHGTGANVLTF. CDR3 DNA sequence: TGTGCCAGCACCCCACATGGGACTGGGGCCAACGTCCTGACTTTC.

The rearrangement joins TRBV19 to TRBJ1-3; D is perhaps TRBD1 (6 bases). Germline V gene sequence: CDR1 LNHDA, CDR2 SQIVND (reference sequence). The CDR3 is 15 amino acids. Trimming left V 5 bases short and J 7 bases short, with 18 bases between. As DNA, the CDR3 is TGTGCCAGTAGTTTCCGCAGGGGAGGCGGCAACACCATATATTTT. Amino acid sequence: CASSFRRGGGNTIYF.